The clone carrying this T cell receptor (beta chain) was seen only once. The data belong to a study of blood T cell repertoires in COVID-19. Study-wide context: The United States, Italy and Spain were the sources of the acute and convalescent COVID-19 samples.

J gave up 2 bases and V 3 bases, and 8 bases lay outside the gene matches. Germline CDR1 reads DFQATT; CDR2 reads SNEGSKA (reference sequence). This CDR3 region has 16 residues. Under the authors' procedure: Reference gene primers were amplified, and this amplification served to estimate nucleated cell counts. The table came from immunoSEQ multiplex PCR; TCRdb's copy has only in-frame clones and leaves some out. The DNA was the basis for D and trimming; V, J and clone size are from that table. This repertoire shows roughly 250,000 clones, over 70% found once; its top ten account for around 8.9%. The receptor's source is a man aged 40-49 years with active or convalescent COVID-19. The V and J genes are TRBV20-1 and TRBJ2-3; 10 bases are a match to TRBD2. Sequenced sample: peripheral blood. The CDR3 sequence: CSASHRAGGHTDTQYF. DNA for the CDR3: TGCAGTGCTAGTCACCGAGCGGGGGGGCACACAGATACGCAGTATTTT.